This T cell receptor beta chain is from a study of OX40 agonist ivuxolimab in advanced cancers. Germline-derived CDR1 and CDR2 are SGHAT and FQNNGV. Trimming took off 5 bases at V and 5 bases at J, with 12 bases between the two ends. The CDR3 loop spans 14 amino acids. Repertoires were generated with immunoSEQ multiplex PCR, while TCRdb's copy carries only in-frame clones and drops some. The sample comprises about 83,000 clones, approximately 91% of which are singletons, and 0.6% to 0.9% rests with the top ten. This specimen consisted of CD4+ or CD8+ T cells sorted from blood, obtained in a trial of the OX40 agonist ivuxolimab. V usage is TRBV11-2 and J usage is TRBJ2-2; tentatively, D is TRBD1 or TRBD2 (5 bases each). The receptor's source is an adult with an advanced solid tumor such as melanoma, head and neck, liver or kidney cancer. The CDR3 DNA sequence: TGTGCCAGCAGCCAAGTTGGGGGTACCGGGGAGCTGTTTTTT. This codes for CASSQVGGTGELFF. Filled out from reference TRBV11-2 and TRBJ2-2, the complete variable domain reads EAGVAQSPRYKIIEKRQSVAFWCNPISGHATLYWYQQILGQGPKLLIQFQNNGVVDDSQLPKDRFSAERLKGVDSTLKIQPAKLEDSAVYLCASSQVGGTGELFFGEGSRLTVL.